The 15 T cell receptor beta chains below come from one sample, sequenced in a study of T cell repertoires in cytomegalovirus infection. Using its own MiXCR run on the reads, TCRdb lists one record per CDR3 protein. This table has 370,000 or so distinct CDR3 sequences, about 35% appearing once. Their antigens remain unidentified. The sample here was cultured PBMCs, taken from culture after CMV antigen stimulation. The receptors were gathered from a human donor in good health (CMV status not recorded). Some clones in this sample may be carry-over from other donors' samples.

CDR3 in amino acids: CASRPEVMINSPLHF. The CDR3, as DNA: TGTGCCAGCCGTCCTGAGGTGATGATTAATTCACCCCTCCACTTT. This chain uses TRBV27 with TRBJ1-6; D not certain. Trimming left V 8 bases short and J 6 bases short, with 17 bases between. This CDR3 is built from 15 residues. Germline V gene lookup returns CDR1 MNHEY and CDR2 SMNVEV (reference sequence).

Only a few counts were recorded for this clonotype. The chain carries TRBV28 and TRBJ2-2, with D possibly matching TRBD2 (6 bases). The CDR3 has 13 residues. CDR1 is MDHEN, CDR2 SYDVKM, per germline. Trimming took 7 bases from V and 4 from J, leaving 10 bases between them. CDR3 DNA sequence: TGTGCCAGCAAGACCGGGGGCACCGGGGAGCTGTTTTTT. It encodes CASKTGGTGELFF.

The CDR3 DNA follows: TGCGCCAGCAGCCAAGGGACTAGCGGGAGGGAAAACGAGCAGTACGTC. It specifies CASSQGTSGRENEQYV. The J gene is TRBJ2-7, the V gene TRBV4-3, with 15 bases aligning to TRBD2. Losses at the gene ends were 1 base for V and 5 bases for J; bases not matched to a gene: 3. The germline V gene encodes CDR1 LGHNA and CDR2 YSLEER. This CDR3 spans 16 amino acids.

There are a few counts of this clonotype. DNA of the CDR3: TGTGCCAGCAGCTTGAAGGGATGGGAGCAGTACTTC. Its translation is CASSLKGWEQYF. The chain is built from TRBV5-6 and TRBJ2-7; D ambiguous. Germline V gene sequence: CDR1 SGHDT, CDR2 YYEEEE. The germline V and J ends were trimmed by 1 base and 7 bases, with 9 bases remaining between them. This CDR3 is 12 amino acids long.

This clonotype was counted at least ten times. The chain links TRBV6-2 or TRBV6-3 to TRBJ1-2; D is unclear. The CDR3 length is 13 residues. Trimming stripped 6 bases from V and 6 bases from J, with 14 bases between. Germline V gives CDR1 MNHEY, CDR2 SVGEGT. In nucleotides, the CDR3 is TGTGCCAGCAGGCCGGGAATCCTGGATGGCTACACCTTC. Translated: CASRPGILDGYTF.

Many counts were recorded for this clonotype. The chain has TRBV7-2 and TRBJ2-1, with 7 nucleotides matching TRBD1. This CDR3 has 15 residues. Trimming removed 2 bases from V and 5 bases from J; junction bases left unmatched: 6. Germline V gene data show CDR1 as SGHTA and CDR2 as FQGNSA. CDR3 residues: CASSLIRQGNNEQFF. The CDR3 DNA reads as TGTGCCAGCAGCTTAATTAGACAGGGTAACAATGAGCAGTTCTTC.

This sequence joins TRBV12-3 or TRBV12-4 and TRBJ2-2; possibly TRBD1 for D (5 bases). This CDR3 contains 15 residues. V was trimmed by 0 bases and J by 6 bases, leaving 11 bases between them. CDR3 in amino acids: CASSLASRAAGELFF. The DNA for the CDR3 is TGTGCCAGCAGTTTAGCGAGCAGGGCGGCCGGGGAGCTGTTTTTT.

The V call is TRBV11-2, the J call TRBJ2-3; D is unclear. This CDR3 comprises 14 residues. Germline V lookup: CDR1 SGHAT, CDR2 FQNNGV. V was clipped by 1 base and J by 3 bases, with 8 bases between them. CDR3 DNA: TGTGCCAGCAGCTTAGGTACACCTACAGATACGCAGTATTTT. Its protein is CASSLGTPTDTQYF.

The rearrangement links TRBV2 to TRBJ2-3; tentative D call: TRBD1 (6 bases). The ends were cut back, 5 bases at V and 2 bases at J, with 11 bases in the middle. CDR3 length equals 14 residues. Germline CDR1 is SNHLY and CDR2 is FYNNEI. CDR3 residues: CASSRTENTDTQYF. The DNA of the CDR3 is TGTGCCAGCAGTAGGACAGAAAACACAGATACGCAGTATTTT.

The genes are TRBV7-9 and TRBJ2-7; D unresolved. V lost 4 bases, J lost 6 bases, and 10 bases lay in between. The CDR3 has 12 amino acids. In germline, CDR1 is SEHNR, CDR2 FQNEAQ (reference sequence). In DNA, the CDR3 is TGTGCCAGCAGCTCCTCAGTCAGCGAGCAGTACTTC. Translating it yields CASSSSVSEQYF.

The chain carries TRBV30 and TRBJ1-1; D uncertain. Trimming took 0 bases from V and 7 from J, leaving 6 bases between them. The V gene's germline CDR1 is GTSNPN and CDR2 SVGIG (reference sequence). CDR3 size: 11 residues. The CDR3 bases are TGTGCCTGGAGTGTACGGGGTGAAGCTTTCTTT. Protein: CAWSVRGEAFF.

V gene TRBV10-3 combines with J gene TRBJ2-5; TRBD2 agrees at 12 bases. Germline V gene sequence: CDR1 ENHRY, CDR2 SYGVKD. The CDR3 contains 14 residues. The trim removed 2 bases at V and 5 bases at J, leaving 0 bases unmatched. The CDR3 protein is CAISEGLAGETQYF. In DNA form, the CDR3 reads TGTGCCATCAGTGAGGGACTAGCGGGGGAGACCCAGTACTTC.

A few counts support this clonotype. CDR3 in DNA: TGTGCCAGCAGTTACGCACGGGGACCACCCCTCCACTTT. It translates to CASSYARGPPLHF. V gene TRBV6-5 combines with J gene TRBJ1-6, with a tentative D call TRBD1 (5 bases). V was trimmed by 2 bases and J by 11 bases, leaving 10 bases between them. Germline CDR1 is MNHEY and CDR2 is SVGAGI. This CDR3 spans 13 amino acids.

The rearrangement joins TRBV9 to TRBJ2-7; the D is unclear. Germline lookup yields CDR1 SGDLS and CDR2 YYNGEE. The CDR3 is 12 amino acids. V was trimmed by 0 bases and J by 6 bases, leaving 7 bases between them. CDR3 residues: CASSVDVGEQYF. Written as DNA, the CDR3 is TGTGCCAGCAGCGTAGACGTCGGCGAGCAGTACTTC. Filled out from reference TRBV9 and TRBJ2-7, the complete variable domain reads DSGVTQTPKHLITATGQRVTLRCSPRSGDLSVYWYQQSLDQGLQFLIQYYNGEERAKGNILERFSAQQFPDLHSELNLSSLELGDSALYFCASSVDVGEQYFGPGTRLTVT.

The chain links TRBV7-9 to TRBJ2-6, with D perhaps being TRBD1 or TRBD2 (6 bases each). Germline values: CDR1 SEHNR, CDR2 FQNEAQ (reference sequence). The V end was cut by 2 bases, the J end by 4 bases, with 15 bases between. CDR3 size: 17 residues. The CDR3 DNA sequence: TGTGCCAGCAGCTTAAAAGGAGGGGGGTCCGGGGCCAACGTCCTGACTTTC. Its translation: CASSLKGGGSGANVLTF.